Below, 21 T cell receptor beta chains from the same sample are listed, as sequenced in a study of blood T cell repertoires in COVID-19. Using immunoSEQ multiplex PCR, the repertoire was profiled, and TCRdb retains in-frame clones only, with some absent. Here the sample spans approximately 130,000 clones, roughly 79% being singletons. Material: peripheral blood. Receptors were obtained from a human donor in a cohort sampled during active COVID-19.

This chain links TRBV28 with TRBJ2-1; unclear D gene. The germline CDR1 and CDR2 sequences are MDHEN and SYDVKM. V was cut by 1 base and J by 1 base, with 8 bases left in between. The CDR3 runs to 15 residues. The CDR3 DNA sequence: TGTGCCAGCAGTTTATCAGGTGGGTCCTACAATGAGCAGTTCTTC. Amino acid sequence: CASSLSGGSYNEQFF.

V is TRBV2 and J is TRBJ1-1; a weak D match, TRBD1 (5 bases). This CDR3 is built from 13 residues. The V gene's germline CDR1 is SNHLY and CDR2 FYNNEI. Trimming pared 3 bases from V and 4 bases from J, leaving 9 bases between. CDR3: CASSDQGATEAFF. In DNA form, the CDR3 reads TGTGCCAGCAGTGATCAGGGTGCCACTGAAGCTTTCTTT.

This clone came up once. In DNA, the CDR3 is TGCGCCAGCAGCTCCGGACTAGCGGCAACTGAAGAGACCCAGTACTTC. It is translated as CASSSGLAATEETQYF. V and J are TRBV5-1 and TRBJ2-5; 10 bases match TRBD2. The CDR3 loop spans 16 amino acids. The V gene end was trimmed by 3 bases and the J gene end by 3 bases; junction bases not matched to a gene: 8. The germline V gene has CDR1 SGHRS and CDR2 YFSETQ.

The chain couples TRBV20-1 to TRBJ2-7; 10 nucleotides align to TRBD2. The CDR3 has 14 amino acids. Trimming removed 3 bases from V and 2 bases from J; junction bases left unmatched: 4. CDR1 is DFQATT, CDR2 SNEGSKA, per germline (reference sequence). The chain's CDR3 is CSASDSGRAYEQYF. The CDR3 DNA reads as TGCAGTGCTAGTGACAGCGGGAGGGCCTACGAGCAGTACTTC.

The CDR3 sequence: CASSQIREHFSRGYTF. The CDR3 nucleotides are TGTGCCAGTAGTCAGATCCGGGAACATTTTAGTCGGGGCTACACCTTC. The V and J genes are TRBV19 and TRBJ1-2, with D unclear. The CDR3 is made up of 16 amino acids. Germline V gene data show CDR1 as LNHDA and CDR2 as SQIVND (reference sequence). V was shortened by 5 bases and J by 8 bases, with 24 bases between the two germline ends.

The chain recombines TRBV6-5 with TRBJ2-7, with TRBD1 matching 9 bases. From germline, CDR1 is MNHEY and CDR2 SVGAGI. The CDR3 covers 12 residues. The V and J ends lost 11 bases and 6 bases, in that order; junction bases with no gene match: 8. In DNA form, the CDR3 reads TGTGCCGTCCGGGACAGGGCATTCGAGCAGTACTTC. Translation gives CAVRDRAFEQYF.

The chain couples TRBV7-3 to TRBJ1-1; D may be TRBD1 (6 bases). This CDR3 region has 13 residues. V gave up 2 bases and J gave up 4 bases, with 8 bases separating them. From germline, CDR1 is SGHTA and CDR2 FQGTGA. The CDR3 nucleotides read TGTGCCAGCAGCTTAGCCAGGGGCACTGAAGCTTTCTTT. Translated: CASSLARGTEAFF.

This rearrangement joins TRBV28 to TRBJ2-1; 13 bases map to TRBD2. The CDR3 covers 17 residues. Germline V gene data show CDR1 as MDHEN and CDR2 as SYDVKM. Unmatched junction bases numbered 8, after V lost 5 bases and J lost 4 bases. CDR3 in DNA: TGTGCCAGCAGTGGTTCGCCGGGACTAGCGGGATACAATGAGCAGTTCTTC. Translation: CASSGSPGLAGYNEQFF.

V gene TRBV29-1 combines with J gene TRBJ2-5, with 7 bases that match TRBD1. This CDR3 has 13 residues. CDR1 and CDR2 (germline): SQVTM, ANQGSEA. V lost 4 bases to trimming and J lost 5 bases; unmatched junction nucleotides: 7. The CDR3 nucleotides read TGCAGCGTTGGGCAGGGGGATAGGGAGACCCAGTACTTC. It encodes CSVGQGDRETQYF.

The chain uses TRBV6-2 or TRBV6-3 and TRBJ1-2; 12 bases are a match to TRBD1. Germline loops: CDR1 MNHEY, CDR2 SVGEGT. With 6 bases clipped from V and 8 bases from J, the junction kept 7 bases outside the gene matches. This CDR3 is built from 14 residues. The CDR3 protein is CASRPGTGGDGYTF. The CDR3 DNA sequence: TGTGCCAGCAGACCTGGGACAGGGGGCGACGGCTACACCTTC.

The chain recombines TRBV5-6 with TRBJ2-5, with D unresolved. This CDR3 is built from 14 residues. V lost 3 bases to trimming and J lost 5 bases, with 14 bases between them. Germline loops: CDR1 SGHDT, CDR2 YYEEEE. CDR3 nucleotide sequence: TGTGCCAGCAGCTACACAGCCACCAGGGAGACCCAGTACTTC. This translates into CASSYTATRETQYF.

This rearrangement joins TRBV4-1 to TRBJ1-1; D perhaps matches TRBD1 (5 bases). The germline CDR1 and CDR2 sequences are MGHRA and YSYEKL. V was cut by 4 bases and J by 4 bases, with 16 bases left in between. CDR3 size: 15 residues. The CDR3 DNA follows: TGCGCCAGCAGCCCCAGTCGGGGGGAGGGCACTGAAGCTTTCTTT. Residues: CASSPSRGEGTEAFF.

The rearrangement uses TRBV20-1 and TRBJ2-1, with 8 bases that match TRBD2. With V trimmed by 5 bases and J by 15 bases, 6 bases remained unmatched. From germline, CDR1 is DFQATT and CDR2 SNEGSKA (reference sequence). This CDR3 contains 10 residues. The CDR3 sequence: CSAGSGSAFF. CDR3 nucleotides: TGCAGTGCTGGGAGCGGGAGCGCGTTCTTC.

V gene TRBV5-6 combines with J gene TRBJ2-5; 9 nucleotides agree with TRBD1. This CDR3 has 15 amino acids. In germline, CDR1 is SGHDT, CDR2 YYEEEE. The junction had 10 bases not matched to a gene; V was cut back by 5 bases and J by 5 bases. The CDR3 is CASSPRDRVRETQYF. As DNA, the CDR3 is TGTGCCAGCAGTCCTAGGGACAGGGTTAGGGAGACCCAGTACTTC.

This clone was picked up a small number of times. The chain couples TRBV11-2 to TRBJ2-7; 7 bases line up with TRBD2. V trimming: 5 bases; J trimming: 5 bases; junction bases outside the gene matches: 12. The germline V gene has CDR1 SGHAT and CDR2 FQNNGV. The CDR3 extends over 15 amino acids. CDR3 in amino acids: CASSQAGGRRDEQYF. The CDR3 DNA reads as TGTGCCAGCAGCCAGGCGGGCGGGAGAAGGGACGAGCAGTACTTC.

The CDR3 loop is CASSQTGTGSREQYF. CDR3 nucleotides: TGTGCCAGCAGCCAGACCGGGACAGGGAGTCGCGAGCAGTACTTC. The chain joins TRBV3-1 (or the pseudogene TRBV3-2) to TRBJ2-7; 9 bases map to TRBD1. The V and J ends lost 3 bases and 6 bases, in that order; junction bases with no gene match: 9. The V gene's germline CDR1 is LGHDT and CDR2 YNNKEL (reference sequence). There are 15 residues in the CDR3.

This clone was seen once. The rearrangement joins TRBV14 to TRBJ2-4; D gene ambiguous. Trimming pared 0 bases from V and 8 bases from J, leaving 8 bases between. The CDR3 sequence is 13 residues long. Germline V CDR1 and CDR2: SGHDN, FVKESK. The CDR3 spells CASSQDSLDIQYF. The CDR3 DNA reads TGTGCCAGCAGCCAAGACAGTCTTGACATTCAGTACTTC.

This chain links TRBV28 with TRBJ2-7, with 8 bases matching TRBD2. This CDR3 region has 14 residues. CDR1 is MDHEN, CDR2 SYDVKM, per germline. J gave up 6 bases and V 1 base, and 5 bases lay outside the gene matches. The DNA for the CDR3 is TGTGCCAGCAGTTTATCGGGGGGGCCGGGCGAGCAGTACTTC. Translation gives CASSLSGGPGEQYF. Based on the CDR3 plus reference TRBV28 and TRBJ2-7, the full variable domain is DVKVTQSSRYLVKRTGEKVFLECVQDMDHENMFWYRQDPGLGLRLIYFSYDVKMKEKGDIPEGYSVSREKKERFSLILESASTNQTSMYLCASSLSGGPGEQYFGPGTRLTVT.

This clone appeared once. V and J are TRBV5-3 and TRBJ1-2, with D unclear. TRBV5-3 is an ORF, with its function uncertain. Between the trimmed V and J ends, which lost 4 bases and 2 bases, there was a span of 9 bases. The CDR3 runs 13 residues. CDR3 bases: TGTGCCAGAAGCAGAACAGTGAACTATGGCTACACCTTC. Amino acids: CARSRTVNYGYTF.

This clone came up once. The chain recombines TRBV28 with TRBJ1-1; no clear D. Germline-derived CDR1 and CDR2 are MDHEN and SYDVKM. This CDR3 has 17 residues. Trimming took 3 bases from V and 4 from J, leaving 21 bases between them. The CDR3 reads CASSFPSRQVSSTEAFF. The CDR3 DNA reads TGTGCCAGCAGTTTCCCCTCCAGACAAGTTTCATCCACTGAAGCTTTCTTT.

The chain combines TRBV20-1 with TRBJ2-6; 14 bases match TRBD2. V shed 3 bases and J 1 base; nucleotides not matched to a gene: 8. Germline V gene sequence: CDR1 DFQATT, CDR2 SNEGSKA (reference sequence). The CDR3 is 19 amino acids. DNA of the CDR3: TGCAGTGCTAGTCCTGGGACTAGCGGGAGCTCGTCTGGGGCCAACGTCCTGACTTTC. Its protein product is CSASPGTSGSSSGANVLTF.